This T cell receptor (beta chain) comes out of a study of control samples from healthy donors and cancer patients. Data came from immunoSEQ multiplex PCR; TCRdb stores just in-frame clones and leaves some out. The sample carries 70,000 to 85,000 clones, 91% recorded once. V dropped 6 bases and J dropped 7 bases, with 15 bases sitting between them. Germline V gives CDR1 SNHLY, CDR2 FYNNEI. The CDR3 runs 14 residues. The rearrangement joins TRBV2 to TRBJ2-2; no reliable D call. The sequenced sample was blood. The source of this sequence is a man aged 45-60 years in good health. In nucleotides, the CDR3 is TGTGCCAGCAGCGGAGAGATGGGTATCGGGGAGCTGTTTTTT. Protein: CASSGEMGIGELFF.